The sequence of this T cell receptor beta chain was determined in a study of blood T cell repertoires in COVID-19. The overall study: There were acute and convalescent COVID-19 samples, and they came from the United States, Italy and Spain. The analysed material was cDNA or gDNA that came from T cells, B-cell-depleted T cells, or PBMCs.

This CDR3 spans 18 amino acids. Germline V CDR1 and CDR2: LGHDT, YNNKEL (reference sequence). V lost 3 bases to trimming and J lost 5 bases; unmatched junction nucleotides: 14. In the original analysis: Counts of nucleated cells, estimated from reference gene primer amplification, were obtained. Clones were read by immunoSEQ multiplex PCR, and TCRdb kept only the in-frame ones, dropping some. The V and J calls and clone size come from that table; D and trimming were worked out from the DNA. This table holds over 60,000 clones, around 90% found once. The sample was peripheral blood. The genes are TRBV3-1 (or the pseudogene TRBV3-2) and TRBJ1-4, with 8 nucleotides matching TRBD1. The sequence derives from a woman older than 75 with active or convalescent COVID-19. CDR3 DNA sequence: TGTGCCAGCAGCCACATAACCGCCAGGGGGCGAGAGAATGAAAAACTGTTTTTT. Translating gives CASSHITARGRENEKLFF.